This T cell receptor (beta chain) was sequenced for a study of siplizumab effects on memory and regulatory T cells. Germline V lookup: CDR1 LGHNA, CDR2 YNFKEQ. Trimming cost V 1 base and J 8 bases, with 17 bases left between them. The CDR3 runs 15 residues. Data came from immunoSEQ multiplex PCR; TCRdb stores just in-frame clones and leaves some out. Altogether about 120,000 clones are present, 90% to 95% being singletons, with the ten largest covering under 2%. The clonotype originates from a human donor in good health. The chain joins TRBV4-2 to TRBJ1-2; possible D gene TRBD1, 6 bases. Sequencing was performed on non-Treg CD4+ T cells sorted from blood. The CDR3 DNA sequence: TGTGCCAGCAGCCAAGGGGCAGGGGAGGCGGGCGGCTACACCTTC. Translation gives CASSQGAGEAGGYTF.